The 9 T cell receptor beta chains reported below all come from one sample, sequenced in a study of cytomegalovirus exposure and HLA in healthy donors. In the PCR, 60 Vbeta and 13 Jbeta primers were used. TCRdb's copy holds only in-frame clones and misses some; the assay was immunoSEQ multiplex PCR. The data contain over 150,000 clones, 75% to 85% of them seen just once; the ten biggest clones take up around 7%. The source material was PBMCs. The receptors derive from a male donor in good health and CMV-seropositive.

CDR3 protein: CASSEARDYSPLHF. The CDR3 coding sequence is TGTGCCAGCAGTGAAGCGCGGGATTATTCACCCCTCCACTTT. The rearrangement links TRBV2 to TRBJ1-6; D gene ambiguous. Trimming left V 0 bases short and J 8 bases short, with 8 bases between. Germline V gives CDR1 SNHLY, CDR2 FYNNEI. The CDR3 is 14 residues long.

The chain is built from TRBV5-1 and TRBJ2-5; D not resolved. The CDR3 is 14 residues long. The germline V gene encodes CDR1 SGHRS and CDR2 YFSETQ. V lost 0 bases and J lost 1, with 7 bases in between. CDR3 nucleotides: TGCGCCAGCAGCTTGGCCCGGGTCCAAGAGACCCAGTACTTC. Its protein product is CASSLARVQETQYF.

The rearrangement joins TRBV12-5 to TRBJ2-2, with no clear D. The CDR3 extends over 13 amino acids. Germline V CDR1 and CDR2: LGHNT, FRNRAP. V was clipped by 1 base and J by 2 bases, with 2 bases between them. The chain's CDR3 is CASGLANTGELFF. For the CDR3, the DNA is TGTGCTAGTGGTTTGGCAAACACCGGGGAGCTGTTTTTT.

V gene TRBV7-3 combines with J gene TRBJ2-3, with TRBD2 identical over 7 bases. The CDR3 contains 15 residues. Unmatched junction bases numbered 6, after V lost 2 bases and J lost 4 bases. Germline V gene data show CDR1 as SGHTA and CDR2 as FQGTGA. The CDR3: CASSLVAGRADTQYF. CDR3 in DNA: TGTGCCAGCAGCTTAGTAGCAGGGAGGGCAGATACGCAGTATTTT.

This chain uses TRBV5-1 with TRBJ1-2; 7 positions match TRBD1. From germline, CDR1 is SGHRS and CDR2 YFSETQ. The CDR3 is 14 residues long. With 4 bases clipped from V and 5 bases from J, the junction kept 8 bases outside the gene matches. The CDR3: CASSDRVGRYGYTF. CDR3 coding DNA: TGCGCCAGCAGCGACAGGGTCGGAAGGTATGGCTACACCTTC.

The chain carries TRBV18 and TRBJ2-7, with TRBD2 as a possible D gene (6 bases). The germline gives CDR1 KGHSH, CDR2 LQKENI. The CDR3 totals 13 residues. Deletions cut 3 bases from V and 2 bases from J, with 8 bases between. CDR3 residues: CASSPAGPYEQYF. DNA of the CDR3: TGTGCCAGCTCACCGGCGGGGCCCTACGAGCAGTACTTC.

This chain connects TRBV6-1 to TRBJ2-3, with D perhaps TRBD2 (7 bases). The CDR3 sequence is 13 residues long. From germline, CDR1 is MNHNS and CDR2 SASEGT. The V end was cut by 8 bases, the J end by 3 bases, with 12 bases between. This CDR3 reads CASQRGGTDTQYF. The CDR3 DNA is TGTGCCAGCCAAAGGGGGGGAACAGATACGCAGTATTTT.

The genes are TRBV2 and TRBJ2-5; D not resolved. The length of the CDR3 is 15 residues. In germline, CDR1 is SNHLY, CDR2 FYNNEI. V lost 11 bases and J lost 2, with 21 bases in between. The chain's CDR3 is CAVSGDLLGQETQYF. CDR3 in DNA: TGTGCCGTATCCGGTGACCTTCTAGGACAAGAGACCCAGTACTTC. Full variable domain (rest looked up from reference TRBV2 and TRBJ2-5): EPEVTQTPSHQVTQMGQEVILRCVPISNHLYFYWYRQILGQKVEFLVSFYNNEISEKSEIFDDQFSVERPDGSNFTLKIRSTKLEDSAMYFCAVSGDLLGQETQYFGPGTRLLVL.

This chain connects TRBV6-1 to TRBJ2-3; the D gene is possibly TRBD1 (6 bases). Germline V gene lookup returns CDR1 MNHNS and CDR2 SASEGT. This CDR3 has 15 residues. Trimming took off 2 bases at V and 4 bases at J, with 13 bases between the two ends. CDR3 DNA: TGTGCCAGCAGTGAATTGGACAGCACATCAGATACGCAGTATTTT. It is translated as CASSELDSTSDTQYF.